This T cell receptor beta chain was identified in a study of CD8+ T cells in alopecia areata. Study information: Once tofacitinib had been taken for 6 to 18 months, 6 months off drug followed.

After isolation, RNA underwent reverse transcription to generate cDNA as the sequencing template. Measured with immunoSEQ multiplex PCR; TCRdb has only the in-frame clones, and not every one. The data contain 150,000 to 200,000 clones, 40% to 55% of them singletons. Specified treatment: oral pan-JAK inhibitor, 5-10 mg twice daily. The CDR3 runs to 15 residues. Trimming took 1 base from V and 3 from J, leaving 12 bases between them. The germline CDR1 and CDR2 sequences are SGHRS and YFSETQ. Regarding this clone: Other DNA sequences in this sample translate to the same CDR3.

The sample here was CD8+ T cells sorted from blood, taken at week 52, from a patient treated with tofacitinib. The chain couples TRBV5-1 to TRBJ2-3; D might be TRBD1 or TRBD2, each matching 6 bases. The clonotype was recovered from a human donor with alopecia areata. DNA of the CDR3: TGCGCCAGCAGCTTGAGGGGGGTCCTAACAGATACGCAGTATTTT. Translating gives CASSLRGVLTDTQYF. The full variable domain, in which reference TRBV5-1 and TRBJ2-3 provide the parts outside the CDR3, is KAGVTQTPRYLIKTRGQQVTLSCSPISGHRSVSWYQQTPGQGLQFLFEYFSETQRNKGNFPGRFSGRQFSNSRSEMNVSTLELGDSALYLCASSLRGVLTDTQYFGPGTRLTVL.